This T cell receptor (beta chain) was recorded in a study of CD8+ T cells in alopecia areata. Broader study findings: Against the mouse data, patients shared TCRs less clearly, possibly for HLA reasons.

In the case of this clone: What it recognizes is unknown.

Treatment specified: oral pan-JAK inhibitor, 5-10 mg twice daily. Germline V gene data show CDR1 as MNHEY and CDR2 as SMNVEV (reference sequence). V shed 6 bases and J 4 bases; nucleotides not matched to a gene: 6. This CDR3 has 15 amino acids. Following extraction, RNA underwent reverse transcription to cDNA, which served as the sequencing template. The data were produced by immunoSEQ multiplex PCR, yet TCRdb's version contains in-frame clones alone and is incomplete. The sample has 93,000 or so clones, approximately 84% seen once. Sequenced material: CD8+ T cells sorted from blood, taken at week 34, from a patient treated with tofacitinib. The V and J genes are TRBV27 and TRBJ2-3, with 11 bases matching TRBD2. The receptor was derived from a human donor with alopecia areata. This CDR3 is CASRRTSGLADTQYF. Written as DNA, the CDR3 is TGTGCCAGCAGAAGGACTAGCGGGTTGGCAGATACGCAGTATTTT.